A single sample is the source of the 14 T cell receptor beta chains below, sequenced in a study of human T cells and chemical hapten exposure. TCRdb recomputed calls from the RACE reads with MiXCR, one row per CDR3 protein. The table shows 180,000 or so distinct CDR3 sequences, with about 25% occurring only once. Time point noted: patch test 3, about 24 weeks after DPC sensitization. Treatment described: therapeutic diphenylcyclopropenone sensitization with weekly scalp DPC. Material: whole blood, obtained in connection with sensitization to the hapten diphenylcyclopropenone (DPC). These receptors were collected from a woman aged 40 to 50 with alopecia areata. Some clones in this sample may be carry-over from other donors' samples.

V and J are TRBV15 and TRBJ2-3, with 9 bases aligning to TRBD1. The V and J ends lost 8 bases and 4 bases, in that order; junction bases with no gene match: 7. The CDR3 runs 14 residues. Per the germline V gene, CDR1 is LNHNV and CDR2 is YYDKDF (reference sequence). CDR3 nucleotides: TGTGCCACCGGACAGGGGCTTCATGCAGATACGCAGTATTTT. This gives the protein CATGQGLHADTQYF. Together with reference TRBV15 and TRBJ2-3, the CDR3 gives the full variable domain: DAMVIQNPRYQVTQFGKPVTLSCSQTLNHNVMYWYQQKSSQAPKLLFHYYDKDFNNEADTPDNFQSRRPNTSFCFLDIRSPGLGDTAMYLCATGQGLHADTQYFGPGTRLTVL.

In its sample, this clonotype was seen many times. V and J are TRBV6-5 and TRBJ2-2; D unresolved. Deletions cut 8 bases from V and 6 bases from J, with 10 bases between. The CDR3 covers 12 residues. Per germline, CDR1 MNHEY and CDR2 SVGAGI. The CDR3 DNA reads TGTGCCAGCTCCCGGCGGCCCGGGGAGCTGTTTTTT. This sequence encodes CASSRRPGELFF.

This clonotype was picked up a small number of times. The chain recombines TRBV20-1 with TRBJ2-5; D call uncertain. Germline CDR1 reads DFQATT; CDR2 reads SNEGSKA (reference sequence). V was cut by 7 bases and J by 5 bases, with 8 bases left in between. CDR3 length equals 10 residues. The CDR3 protein is CSVLAETQYF. In DNA form, the CDR3 reads TGCAGTGTCTTAGCCGAGACCCAGTACTTC.

This clonotype was seen a handful of times. V gene TRBV20-1 combines with J gene TRBJ1-5; TRBD1 might be the D (6 bases). The CDR3 loop spans 18 amino acids. The germline CDR1 and CDR2 sequences are DFQATT and SNEGSKA (reference sequence). With 0 bases removed from V and 0 bases from J, the gap between germline ends came to 18 bases. In DNA form, the CDR3 reads TGCAGTGCTAGAGACGGCAGCTTAAGGGGGTATAGCAATCAGCCCCAGCATTTT. Encoded protein: CSARDGSLRGYSNQPQHF.

This chain joins TRBV6-6 and TRBJ2-7; D not certain. The germline V and J ends were trimmed by 5 bases and 5 bases, with 16 bases remaining between them. This CDR3 is 14 amino acids long. From germline, CDR1 is MNHNY and CDR2 SVGAGI (reference sequence). The CDR3 is CASSTQPLMDEQYF. As DNA, the CDR3 is TGTGCCAGCAGTACACAGCCCCTAATGGACGAGCAGTACTTC.

This clonotype has a handful of counts. The CDR3 loop reads CATSDPGRLDVEQFF. CDR3 coding DNA: TGTGCCACCAGTGATCCCGGACGGTTAGATGTTGAGCAGTTCTTC. The rearrangement links TRBV24-1 to TRBJ2-1; no definite D call. Trimming left V 3 bases short and J 9 bases short, with 17 bases between. The CDR3 is made up of 15 amino acids. Germline lookup yields CDR1 KGHDR and CDR2 SFDVKD.

This clonotype was counted at least ten times. This chain links TRBV20-1 with TRBJ1-1; 9 nucleotides match TRBD1. Germline assignment: CDR1 DFQATT and CDR2 SNEGSKA (reference sequence). The CDR3 is 12 residues long. The trim removed 5 bases at V and 8 bases at J, leaving 6 bases unmatched. CDR3: CSAPTGGREAFF. CDR3 in DNA: TGCAGTGCTCCTACAGGGGGCCGGGAAGCTTTCTTT.

This clonotype occurred a few times. V is TRBV28 and J is TRBJ2-3; 8 bases agree with TRBD2. The V segment lost 1 base and the J segment 4 bases; nucleotides outside the gene matches: 4. This CDR3 comprises 15 residues. The germline V gene encodes CDR1 MDHEN and CDR2 SYDVKM. CDR3 bases: TGTGCCAGCAGTTTATTCGGACTAGCTTCAGATACGCAGTATTTT. It translates to CASSLFGLASDTQYF.

The CDR3 coding sequence is TGTGCCAGCAGTCCGGCGACAGCTTACTATGGCTACACCTTC. This codes for CASSPATAYYGYTF. This chain uses TRBV28 with TRBJ1-2, with a possible D match to TRBD1 (5 bases). The CDR3 is 14 amino acids. Germline V gives CDR1 MDHEN, CDR2 SYDVKM. V lost 5 bases, J lost 3 bases, and 13 bases lay in between.

This clonotype was seen only a few times. The rearrangement links TRBV5-1 to TRBJ2-1; 8 bases are shared with TRBD1. With V trimmed by 4 bases and J by 7 bases, 7 bases remained unmatched. This CDR3 contains 14 residues. In germline, CDR1 is SGHRS, CDR2 YFSETQ. The CDR3, as DNA: TGCGCCAGCAGCACCTGGACAGGGAATAATGAGCAGTTCTTC. Translating it yields CASSTWTGNNEQFF. The variable domain in full, completed from reference TRBV5-1 and TRBJ2-1, reads KAGVTQTPRYLIKTRGQQVTLSCSPISGHRSVSWYQQTPGQGLQFLFEYFSETQRNKGNFPGRFSGRQFSNSRSEMNVSTLELGDSALYLCASSTWTGNNEQFFGPGTRLTVL.

A few counts support this clonotype. The chain combines TRBV10-3 with TRBJ2-2; 12 nucleotides align to TRBD2. The V and J ends lost 4 bases and 0 bases, in that order; junction bases with no gene match: 0. This CDR3 has 16 amino acids. The germline gives CDR1 ENHRY, CDR2 SYGVKD. The CDR3 bases are TGTGCCATCAGTGGGACTAGCGGGACGAACACCGGGGAGCTGTTTTTT. It is translated as CAISGTSGTNTGELFF.

The chain has TRBV29-1 and TRBJ2-1; TRBD2 matches 12 bases. The CDR3 extends over 15 amino acids. The germline gives CDR1 SQVTM, CDR2 ANQGSEA. J was trimmed by 4 bases and V by 4 bases; bases with no gene match: 5. The CDR3, as DNA: TGCAGCGTTGTGGGACTAGCGGGTACTTACAATGAGCAGTTCTTC. The encoded protein is CSVVGLAGTYNEQFF.

This clonotype has just a few counts. The rearrangement joins TRBV20-1 to TRBJ1-1, with 9 bases identical to TRBD1. The CDR3 is 13 amino acids. V gave up 3 bases and J gave up 5 bases; unmatched junction bases: 4. Germline V gives CDR1 DFQATT, CDR2 SNEGSKA (reference sequence). CDR3 DNA: TGCAGTGCTAGGACAGGGGGGGTTACTGAAGCTTTCTTT. Its translation is CSARTGGVTEAFF.

This chain joins TRBV4-2 and TRBJ2-3; a possible D gene is TRBD2 (6 bases). Germline CDR1 is LGHNA and CDR2 is YNFKEQ. Trimming left V 8 bases short and J 1 base short, with 22 bases between. The CDR3 is 17 amino acids. Here the CDR3 reads CASRGVGGPPGTDTQYF. DNA of the CDR3: TGTGCCAGCCGAGGCGTCGGAGGGCCCCCAGGCACAGATACGCAGTATTTT.